This T cell receptor (beta chain) was captured in a study of blood T cell repertoires in COVID-19. Looking at the study overall: T cells, B-cell-depleted T cells, or PBMCs provided the cDNA or gDNA that served as material.

The CDR3 consists of 16 residues. V was cut by 0 bases and J by 1 base, with 9 bases left in between. Germline V gene lookup returns CDR1 LGHNA and CDR2 YSLEER. Clones were sequenced by immunoSEQ multiplex PCR, and TCRdb holds only the in-frame ones, with some missing. Among hundreds of thousands of clones listed, about 85% were seen once. The sequenced material came from PBMCs or T cells enriched from blood (not recorded which). The chain couples TRBV4-3 to TRBJ2-2; tentative D call: TRBD2 (5 bases). The sequence derives from a woman under 30 with acute COVID-19. CDR3 DNA sequence: TGCGCCAGCAGCCAAGATGGTAGCGTGAACACCGGGGAGCTGTTTTTT. Translation gives CASSQDGSVNTGELFF.